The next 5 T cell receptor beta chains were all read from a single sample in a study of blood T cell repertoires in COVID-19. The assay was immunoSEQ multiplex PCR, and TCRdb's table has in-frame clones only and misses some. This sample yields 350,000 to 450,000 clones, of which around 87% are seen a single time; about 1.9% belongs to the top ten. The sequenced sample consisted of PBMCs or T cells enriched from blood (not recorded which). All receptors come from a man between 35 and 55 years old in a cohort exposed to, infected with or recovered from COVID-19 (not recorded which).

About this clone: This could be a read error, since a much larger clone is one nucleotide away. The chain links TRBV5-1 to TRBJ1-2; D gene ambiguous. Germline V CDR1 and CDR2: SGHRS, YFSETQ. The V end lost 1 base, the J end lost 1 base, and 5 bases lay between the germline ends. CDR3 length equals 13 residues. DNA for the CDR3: TGCGCCAGCAGCTTGACAGATAACTATGGCTACACCTTC. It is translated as CASSLTDNYGYTF.

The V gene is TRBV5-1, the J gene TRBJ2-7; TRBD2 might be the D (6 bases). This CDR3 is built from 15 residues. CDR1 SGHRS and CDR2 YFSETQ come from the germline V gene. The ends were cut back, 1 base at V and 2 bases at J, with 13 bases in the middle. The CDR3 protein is CASSLTFGGTYEQYF. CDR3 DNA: TGCGCCAGCAGCTTGACATTCGGGGGTACCTACGAGCAGTACTTC.

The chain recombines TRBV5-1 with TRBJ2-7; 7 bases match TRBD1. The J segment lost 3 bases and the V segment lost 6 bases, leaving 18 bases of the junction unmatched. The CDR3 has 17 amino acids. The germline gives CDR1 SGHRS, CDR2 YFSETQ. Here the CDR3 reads CASTQNMGAGGIYEQYF. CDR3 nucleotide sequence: TGCGCCAGCACCCAAAATATGGGTGCAGGGGGAATCTACGAGCAGTACTTC.

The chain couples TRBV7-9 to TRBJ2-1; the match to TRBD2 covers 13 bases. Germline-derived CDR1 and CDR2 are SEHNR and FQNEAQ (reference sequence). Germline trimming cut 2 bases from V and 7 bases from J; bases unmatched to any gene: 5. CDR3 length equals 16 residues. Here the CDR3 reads CASSLLLAGGRNEQFF. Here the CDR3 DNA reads TGTGCCAGCAGCTTATTACTAGCGGGAGGGAGAAATGAGCAGTTCTTC.

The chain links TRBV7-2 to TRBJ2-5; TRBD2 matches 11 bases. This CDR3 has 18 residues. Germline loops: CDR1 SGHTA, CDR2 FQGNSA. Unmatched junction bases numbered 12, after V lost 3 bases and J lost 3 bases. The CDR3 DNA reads TGTGCCAGCAGCTTCCTTAGAATGGCTAGCGGGAGGAAAGAGACCCAGTACTTC. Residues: CASSFLRMASGRKETQYF.